Following are 17 T cell receptor beta chains from one sample sequenced in a study of T cell changes during pregnancy in multiple sclerosis. Assay used: immunoSEQ multiplex PCR; TCRdb lists only in-frame clones, some missing. The sample yields tens of thousands of clones, over 80% seen once. Here the sequenced sample was CD8+ T cells from peripheral blood mononuclear cells, taken in the first trimester of pregnancy. These receptors were taken from a female donor with multiple sclerosis, enrolled in a pregnancy study.

The chain couples TRBV4-1 to TRBJ1-1, with D uncertain. The germline CDR1 and CDR2 sequences are MGHRA and YSYEKL. V was clipped by 3 bases and J by 4 bases, with 9 bases between them. CDR3 length: 13 residues. The CDR3: CASSHRHLTEAFF. CDR3 in DNA: TGCGCCAGCAGCCACAGACACCTCACTGAAGCTTTCTTT.

The chain recombines TRBV9 with TRBJ2-5, with 7 bases aligning to TRBD2. Germline V gene lookup returns CDR1 SGDLS and CDR2 YYNGEE. J was trimmed by 5 bases and V by 4 bases; bases with no gene match: 8. The CDR3 is 14 residues long. CDR3 bases: TGTGCCAGCAGCCCTCACGCGGGAGCGGAGACCCAGTACTTC. It specifies CASSPHAGAETQYF.

This clone was detected many times. This chain uses TRBV15 with TRBJ1-2; no clear D. V shed 1 base and J shed 6 bases, with 9 bases lying between them. CDR3 length equals 13 residues. Germline loops: CDR1 LNHNV, CDR2 YYDKDF (reference sequence). The CDR3 loop reads CATSRVGEHGYTF. CDR3 DNA: TGTGCCACCAGCAGAGTTGGGGAGCATGGCTACACCTTC.

The chain employs TRBV6-5 and TRBJ1-2; D not certain. The germline gives CDR1 MNHEY, CDR2 SVGAGI. V was clipped by 2 bases and J by 4 bases, with 5 bases between them. The CDR3 sequence is 12 residues long. CDR3 coding DNA: TGTGCCAGCAGTTACCGAGGCTATGGCTACACCTTC. Encoded protein: CASSYRGYGYTF.

The chain carries TRBV9 and TRBJ2-3; 7 positions match TRBD2. V trimming: 2 bases; J trimming: 2 bases; junction bases outside the gene matches: 11. The CDR3 is 17 amino acids. Germline V gene lookup returns CDR1 SGDLS and CDR2 YYNGEE. The chain's CDR3 is CASSVSIERGATDTQYF. The CDR3 DNA is TGTGCCAGCAGCGTGAGCATAGAGCGGGGAGCCACAGATACGCAGTATTTT.

The DNA for the CDR3 is TGTGCCATCAGCGGAGGGACCTACGAGCAGTACTTC. This encodes CAISGGTYEQYF. The gene calls are TRBV10-3 and TRBJ2-7, with a tentative D call TRBD2 (6 bases). V was trimmed by 6 bases and J by 2 bases, leaving 8 bases between them. The CDR3 is 12 amino acids. The germline V gene has CDR1 ENHRY and CDR2 SYGVKD.

In DNA form, the CDR3 reads TGTGCCAGCAGTGAAGTAGCGGGAGGATCGGAGACCCAGTACTTC. Protein: CASSEVAGGSETQYF. The chain employs TRBV6-1 and TRBJ2-5, with 10 bases matching TRBD2. V dropped 1 base and J dropped 5; count of bases not matched to a gene: 4. The length of the CDR3 is 15 residues. CDR1 is MNHNS, CDR2 SASEGT, per germline.

The genes are TRBV7-8 and TRBJ2-7; D is possibly TRBD1 (6 bases). This CDR3 spans 15 amino acids. The V gene lost 4 bases and the J gene lost 3 bases, with 16 bases spanning the gap. Germline V gene sequence: CDR1 SGHVS, CDR2 FQNEAQ. This CDR3 is CASSSISGTYYEQYF. In nucleotides, the CDR3 is TGTGCCAGCAGCTCTATATCCGGGACATACTACGAGCAGTACTTC.

V gene TRBV5-1 combines with J gene TRBJ1-1; perhaps TRBD1 as D (5 bases). The CDR3 has 13 residues. CDR1 is SGHRS, CDR2 YFSETQ, per germline. With 5 bases removed from V and 6 bases from J, the gap between germline ends came to 14 bases. The CDR3 protein is CASRDSGDPEAFF. CDR3 nucleotides: TGCGCCAGCAGAGACTCGGGGGACCCTGAAGCTTTCTTT.

Only one count was recorded for this clone. The chain recombines TRBV30 with TRBJ2-5, with 8 bases that match TRBD2. The CDR3 has 13 residues. The germline gives CDR1 GTSNPN, CDR2 SVGIG (reference sequence). V lost 6 bases and J lost 5; bases outside the gene matches: 8. Here the CDR3 reads CACGRAEWETQYF. The CDR3, as DNA: TGTGCCTGCGGGAGGGCGGAGTGGGAGACCCAGTACTTC.

The gene calls are TRBV13 and TRBJ2-7; TRBD1 agrees at 7 bases. CDR1 and CDR2 (germline): PRHDT, FYEKMQ (reference sequence). After removal of 5 bases from V and 4 bases from J, the junction contained 14 bases not matched to a gene. The CDR3 has 16 amino acids. The CDR3 sequence: CASSTLGTEKGYEQYF. The DNA for the CDR3 is TGTGCCAGCAGCACTCTCGGGACAGAAAAGGGATACGAGCAGTACTTC.

The J gene is TRBJ1-2, the V gene TRBV19; D not certain. Trimming pared 4 bases from V and 10 bases from J, leaving 13 bases between. CDR1 is LNHDA and CDR2 is SQIVND in the germline V gene (reference sequence). CDR3 length: 12 amino acids. CDR3 DNA sequence: TGTGCCAGTAGTAGGAGCCCCACCTTCTACACCTTC. Translation gives CASSRSPTFYTF.

This clone came up a few times. The CDR3 DNA reads as TGTGCCAGCAGTCTGACGGTAGACAGCTACTATGGCTACACCTTC. It is translated as CASSLTVDSYYGYTF. V gene TRBV28 combines with J gene TRBJ1-2, with D tentatively TRBD1 (5 bases). Trimming stripped 5 bases from V and 3 bases from J, with 16 bases between. The CDR3 loop spans 15 amino acids. Germline CDR1 reads MDHEN; CDR2 reads SYDVKM.

V is TRBV19 and J is TRBJ2-7, with D tentatively TRBD1 (6 bases). The V and J ends lost 2 bases and 4 bases respectively, with 12 bases between them. The CDR3 is 14 amino acids. From germline, CDR1 is LNHDA and CDR2 SQIVND (reference sequence). CDR3 amino acids: CASSISTGLYEQYF. CDR3 sequence (DNA): TGTGCCAGTAGTATATCAACAGGGTTATACGAGCAGTACTTC.

The CDR3 region is CASSESWTSGHTGELFF. In DNA form, the CDR3 reads TGCGCCAGCAGTGAGTCCTGGACTAGCGGGCACACCGGGGAGCTGTTTTTT. The V gene is TRBV10-2, the J gene TRBJ2-2; 11 bases align to TRBD2. CDR3 length: 17 residues. After removal of 0 bases from V and 3 bases from J, the junction contained 3 bases not matched to a gene. Germline V gene data show CDR1 as WSHSY and CDR2 as SAAADI.

The V gene is TRBV27, the J gene TRBJ1-2, with D tentatively TRBD1 (5 bases). The CDR3 has 14 amino acids. Trimming removed 5 bases at V and 0 bases at J, with 10 bases between. Germline V gene data show CDR1 as MNHEY and CDR2 as SMNVEV (reference sequence). DNA for the CDR3: TGTGCCAGCAGTCAACAGGATACTAACTATGGCTACACCTTC. The encoded protein is CASSQQDTNYGYTF.

On this clone itself: Other DNA sequences in the sample encode the same CDR3. This chain uses TRBV27 with TRBJ2-1; D is uncertain. V lost 3 bases and J lost 1, with 10 bases in between. Germline-derived CDR1 and CDR2 are MNHEY and SMNVEV (reference sequence). CDR3 length equals 15 residues. Here the CDR3 DNA reads TGTGCCAGCAGTTTGGAGCGCGGATCCTACAATGAGCAGTTCTTC. Amino acids: CASSLERGSYNEQFF.